A single sample is the source of the 15 T cell receptor beta chains below, sequenced in a study of identical twins. In TCRdb, the 5' RACE reads were re-called with MiXCR into one record per CDR3 protein. The sample contains about 470,000 distinct CDR3 sequences, 20% to 25% of which appear only once. Another study also made use of these data, one on T cells expressing NK-cell markers.

The sequencing sample was made of CD4+ T cells sorted from blood. Every receptor here comes from a woman aged 18-35 years in good health.

This clonotype was counted a few times. The chain has TRBV5-1 and TRBJ2-3; no firm D call. The V gene lost 2 bases and the J gene lost 2 bases, with 9 bases spanning the gap. This CDR3 has 14 residues. From germline, CDR1 is SGHRS and CDR2 YFSETQ. This CDR3 is CASSFLGVTDTQYF. In DNA, the CDR3 is TGCGCCAGCAGCTTTCTGGGTGTCACAGATACGCAGTATTTT.

This chain connects TRBV5-5 to TRBJ1-2; TRBD1 might be the D (5 bases). Germline CDR1 reads SGHKS; CDR2 reads YYEKEE (reference sequence). This CDR3 is 13 amino acids long. The V end was cut by 5 bases, the J end by 7 bases, with 15 bases between. The CDR3 here is CASSWTPSGGYTF. Written as DNA, the CDR3 is TGTGCCAGCAGTTGGACACCCTCAGGTGGCTACACCTTC.

The chain uses TRBV3-1 and TRBJ2-4; 10 positions agree with TRBD1. Germline CDR1 and CDR2: LGHDT and YNNKEL (reference sequence). The length of the CDR3 is 13 residues. V lost 3 bases to trimming and J lost 7 bases; unmatched junction nucleotides: 0. CDR3 DNA: TGTGCCAGCAGCCAGGGACAGGGGAACATTCAGTACTTC. Protein: CASSQGQGNIQYF. The full variable domain, rest sourced from reference TRBV3-1 and TRBJ2-4, is DTAVSQTPKYLVTQMGNDKSIKCEQNLGHDTMYWYKQDSKKFLKIMFSYNNKELIINETVPNRFSPKSPDKAHLNLHINSLELGDSAVYFCASSQGQGNIQYFGAGTRLSVL.

The J gene is TRBJ2-2, the V gene TRBV12-5; 13 bases line up with TRBD2. There are 15 residues in the CDR3. V gave up 4 bases and J gave up 7 bases; unmatched junction bases: 3. Germline CDR1 reads LGHNT; CDR2 reads FRNRAP. The CDR3 protein is CASGSGTSGIGELFF. CDR3 nucleotide sequence: TGTGCTAGTGGTTCCGGGACTAGCGGGATCGGGGAGCTGTTTTTT.

The chain uses TRBV27 and TRBJ2-1, with 15 positions matching TRBD2. The CDR3 runs to 17 residues. Per the germline V gene, CDR1 is MNHEY and CDR2 is SMNVEV (reference sequence). Trimming removed 3 bases from V and 6 bases from J; junction bases left unmatched: 6. The CDR3 sequence: CASSFGLAGGPRNEQFF. The CDR3, as DNA: TGTGCCAGCAGTTTTGGACTAGCGGGAGGGCCACGCAATGAGCAGTTCTTC.

The chain uses TRBV5-1 and TRBJ2-1; D is unresolved. V gave up 3 bases and J gave up 8 bases, with 15 bases separating them. There are 14 residues in the CDR3. Germline V lookup: CDR1 SGHRS, CDR2 YFSETQ. CDR3 bases: TGCGCCAGCAGCTCCCGGAGTTCATCAGATGAGCAGTTCTTC. It codes for CASSSRSSSDEQFF.

The chain recombines TRBV12-3 or TRBV12-4 with TRBJ2-1; D may be TRBD1 (5 bases). The CDR3 sequence is 10 residues long. V was shortened by 3 bases and J by 13 bases, with 7 bases between the two germline ends. The CDR3 bases are TGTGCCAGCAGTTTGCAGGGTCAGTTCTTC. It specifies CASSLQGQFF.

A few counts support this clonotype. The chain employs TRBV20-1 and TRBJ2-1; 7 nucleotides line up with TRBD1. The junction had 7 bases not matched to a gene; V was cut back by 1 base and J by 4 bases. The CDR3 covers 15 residues. CDR1 and CDR2 (germline): DFQATT, SNEGSKA (reference sequence). The DNA for the CDR3 is TGCAGTGCTAGAGTTCCGGGACAGAGATACAATGAGCAGTTCTTC. Translating it yields CSARVPGQRYNEQFF.

The chain combines TRBV5-1 with TRBJ2-2; a possible D gene is TRBD2 (6 bases). The CDR3 totals 14 residues. V gave up 8 bases and J gave up 3 bases, with 14 bases separating them. Germline V gene sequence: CDR1 SGHRS, CDR2 YFSETQ. The CDR3, as DNA: TGCGCCAGTCGCACCCGACTAGACACCGGGGAGCTGTTTTTT. This gives the protein CASRTRLDTGELFF.

V and J are TRBV20-1 and TRBJ2-1, with 8 positions matching TRBD2. The CDR3 extends over 14 amino acids. V shed 1 base and J 4 bases; nucleotides not matched to a gene: 3. CDR1 is DFQATT and CDR2 is SNEGSKA in the germline V gene (reference sequence). Here the CDR3 reads CSARGAGVYNEQFF. CDR3 bases: TGCAGTGCTAGAGGAGCGGGGGTTTACAATGAGCAGTTCTTC.

This clonotype has more than one count but fewer than ten. The chain carries TRBV7-2 and TRBJ1-1; D remains ambiguous. V shed 2 bases and J shed 5 bases, with 15 bases lying between them. The CDR3 length is 15 residues. In germline, CDR1 is SGHTA, CDR2 FQGNSA. CDR3 in DNA: TGTGCCAGCAGCTTACTGAGAGGGTCGGTAACTGAAGCTTTCTTT. Protein sequence: CASSLLRGSVTEAFF. The full variable domain, completed using reference TRBV7-2 and TRBJ1-1, is GAGVSQSPSNKVTEKGKDVELRCDPISGHTALYWYRQSLGQGLEFLIYFQGNSAPDKSGLPSDRFSAERTGGSVSTLTIQRTQQEDSAVYLCASSLLRGSVTEAFFGQGTRLTVV.

The chain carries TRBV5-1 and TRBJ2-7; TRBD1 matches 9 bases. Germline V CDR1 and CDR2: SGHRS, YFSETQ. The CDR3 is 18 residues long. The junction had 16 bases not matched to a gene; V was cut back by 4 bases and J by 2 bases. The DNA of the CDR3 is TGCGCCAGCAGCACGTACGTCCCGGGACAGGGTTCTACCTACGAGCAGTACTTC. Encoded protein: CASSTYVPGQGSTYEQYF.

This chain links TRBV10-3 with TRBJ1-1; D is possibly TRBD1 (5 bases). Trimming removed 3 bases at V and 0 bases at J, with 8 bases between. The length of the CDR3 is 14 residues. CDR1 is ENHRY, CDR2 SYGVKD, per germline. CDR3: CAISDVRVNTEAFF. CDR3 coding DNA: TGTGCCATCAGTGACGTCAGGGTGAACACTGAAGCTTTCTTT.

The CDR3 here is CSANQRDRSSYNEQFF. CDR3 bases: TGCAGTGCTAACCAAAGGGACCGGAGCTCCTACAATGAGCAGTTCTTC. J is TRBJ2-1 and V is TRBV20-1; either TRBD1 or TRBD2 may supply D (5 bases each). The CDR3 is made up of 16 amino acids. Trimming removed 4 bases from V and 0 bases from J, with 16 bases in between. Per the germline V gene, CDR1 is DFQATT and CDR2 is SNEGSKA (reference sequence).

The chain couples TRBV5-4 to TRBJ2-6, with 8 bases matching TRBD1. Germline V gene data show CDR1 as SGHNT and CDR2 as YYREEE (reference sequence). V lost 1 base to trimming and J lost 0 bases; unmatched junction nucleotides: 6. The CDR3 contains 18 residues. CDR3 bases: TGTGCCAGCAGCTTGTGGCAGGGGGCCGCCTCTGGGGCCAACGTCCTGACTTTC. As protein: CASSLWQGAASGANVLTF.